These 22 T cell receptor beta chains were sequenced from one sample in a study of T cells expressing NK-cell markers. TCRdb derives one entry per CDR3 protein from the 5' RACE reads, leaving out DNA. The table lists tens of thousands of distinct CDR3 sequences. Source material: blood T cells: a sorted CD56 or NKG2C T cell subset, CD4+ or CD8+ T cells, or bulk PBMC T cells (not recorded which). The receptors were sampled from a woman aged 18-70 years in good health.

The V and J genes are TRBV20-1 and TRBJ1-1; TCRdb selects TRBD1, and the lack of DNA leaves this call unchecked. CDR1 and CDR2 (germline): DFQATT, SNEGSKA (reference sequence). This CDR3 comprises 16 residues. CDR3 loop: CSARDPPDRGATEAFF.

The rearrangement joins TRBV7-3 to TRBJ2-1; lacking DNA, the TRBD1 call made by TCRdb goes unchecked. The CDR3 totals 16 residues. Germline V gives CDR1 SGHTA, CDR2 FQGTGA. Here the CDR3 reads CASSLSSGARWNEQFF. Full variable domain (missing parts from reference TRBV7-3 and TRBJ2-1): GAGVSQTPSNKVTEKGKYVELRCDPISGHTALYWYRQSLGQGPEFLIYFQGTGAADDSGLPNDRFFAVRPEGSVSTLKIQRTERGDSAVYLCASSLSSGARWNEQFFGPGTRLTVL.

The CDR3 protein is CATSDPGQGDYEQYF. This chain links TRBV24-1 with TRBJ2-7; as DNA is missing, the TRBD1 call by TCRdb cannot be tested. The CDR3 loop spans 15 amino acids. From germline, CDR1 is KGHDR and CDR2 SFDVKD.

The V gene is TRBV5-1, the J gene TRBJ2-7; absent DNA, TCRdb's TRBD1 call cannot be checked. The CDR3 covers 15 residues. Per the germline V gene, CDR1 is SGHRS and CDR2 is YFSETQ. Here the CDR3 reads CASSLATGSIYEQYF.

This chain uses TRBV30 with TRBJ2-5. The CDR3 is 14 residues long. The V gene's germline CDR1 is GTSNPN and CDR2 SVGIG (reference sequence). The CDR3 protein is CAWSVYLRGETQYF.

The rearrangement links TRBV27 to TRBJ2-7; as DNA is missing, the TRBD2 call by TCRdb cannot be tested. This CDR3 is 14 amino acids long. Germline assignment: CDR1 MNHEY and CDR2 SMNVEV (reference sequence). The CDR3 sequence is CASSRGLVGHEQYF.

The chain employs TRBV5-1 and TRBJ2-1. CDR1 and CDR2 from the germline V gene are SGHRS and YFSETQ. The CDR3 length is 12 residues. CDR3 loop: CASSLEGSEQFF.

The chain joins TRBV5-6 to TRBJ2-5. CDR1 SGHDT and CDR2 YYEEEE come from the germline V gene. This CDR3 is 13 amino acids long. CDR3 loop: CASSSDYQETQYF. The variable domain in full, completed from reference TRBV5-6 and TRBJ2-5, reads DAGVTQSPTHLIKTRGQQVTLRCSPKSGHDTVSWYQQALGQGPQFIFQYYEEEERQRGNFPDRFSGHQFPNYSSELNVNALLLGDSALYLCASSSDYQETQYFGPGTRLLVL.

This chain connects TRBV4-1 to TRBJ2-6. This CDR3 spans 15 amino acids. Per germline, CDR1 MGHRA and CDR2 YSYEKL. This CDR3 is CASSQDRSGANVLTF.

The chain uses TRBV7-9 and TRBJ1-2; TCRdb names TRBD1, which stays unverified in the absence of DNA. CDR1 is SEHNR, CDR2 FQNEAQ, per germline (reference sequence). The CDR3 totals 13 residues. CDR3 sequence reads: CASSYGTAHGYTF.

This chain joins TRBV27 and TRBJ2-7; TCRdb's D call, TRBD1, is unchecked because there is no DNA. This CDR3 has 16 amino acids. Germline loops: CDR1 MNHEY, CDR2 SMNVEV (reference sequence). CDR3: CASSLSWTGGAYEQYF.

This sequence joins TRBV3-1 and TRBJ2-7; the D call from TCRdb, TRBD2, cannot be confirmed without DNA. This CDR3 has 15 residues. Germline V gene lookup returns CDR1 LGHDT and CDR2 YNNKEL (reference sequence). CDR3 residues: CASSHQAGGLYEQYF.

The chain uses TRBV7-2 and TRBJ2-7; the D gene TCRdb calls, TRBD2, cannot be checked with no DNA. CDR3 length: 15 amino acids. Germline CDR1 is SGHTA and CDR2 is FQGNSA. The chain's CDR3 is CASSLTSGRLYEQYF.

The chain combines TRBV7-9 with TRBJ1-1; the TCRdb call, TRBD1, lacks DNA for checking. CDR1 SEHNR and CDR2 FQNEAQ come from the germline V gene (reference sequence). This CDR3 comprises 15 residues. The chain's CDR3 is CASSFAGTPNTEAFF.

The chain joins TRBV12-3 or TRBV12-4 to TRBJ1-2; no DNA is available, so the TRBD1 call from TCRdb remains unchecked. The CDR3 has 15 amino acids. This CDR3 reads CASSTRGGTPYGYTF.

The gene calls are TRBV4-1 and TRBJ1-2. The CDR3 is made up of 15 amino acids. Germline-derived CDR1 and CDR2 are MGHRA and YSYEKL. CDR3 loop: CASSQGTDTNYGYTF.

The J gene is TRBJ1-2, the V gene TRBV12-3 or TRBV12-4; lacking DNA, the TRBD1 call made by TCRdb goes unchecked. CDR3 length: 16 residues. CDR3 region: CASRLASDSANYGYTF.

This rearrangement joins TRBV27 to TRBJ2-5; checking the TCRdb D call of TRBD1 is not possible without DNA. The CDR3 spans 16 residues. CDR1 is MNHEY, CDR2 SMNVEV, per germline (reference sequence). The CDR3 sequence: CASSLVARGGRETQYF.

V usage is TRBV27 and J usage is TRBJ2-2; the D call of TRBD2 rests on TCRdb alone, since no DNA is present to check it. This CDR3 is 16 amino acids long. Germline assignment: CDR1 MNHEY and CDR2 SMNVEV (reference sequence). CDR3 in amino acids: CASSYLAGGRGGELFF.

The CDR3 spells CASSQAETWETQYF. V is TRBV4-1 and J is TRBJ2-5. CDR1 and CDR2 from the germline V gene are MGHRA and YSYEKL. The CDR3 extends over 14 amino acids.

The CDR3 region is CASSLNPSNQPQHF. The chain couples TRBV6-1 to TRBJ1-5. The CDR3 totals 14 residues. The germline gives CDR1 MNHNS, CDR2 SASEGT.

V gene TRBV4-1 combines with J gene TRBJ2-2; TCRdb calls TRBD1, which cannot be checked without DNA. The germline V gene has CDR1 MGHRA and CDR2 YSYEKL. This CDR3 is 15 amino acids long. CDR3 protein: CASSPHGQNTGELFF.